Listed below are T cell receptor beta chains from one sample, sequenced in a study of blood T cell repertoires in COVID-19. The repertoire was sequenced with immunoSEQ multiplex PCR; TCRdb's copy has only in-frame clones and lacks some. The data show about 300,000 clones, about 83% seen once. The specimen was peripheral blood. These receptors were taken from a woman between 45 and 65 years old with acute or convalescent COVID-19. CDR3s include the opening cysteine and the closing phenylalanine or tryptophan. Each record gives: clone size, J gene, V gene, D gene, CDR3 DNA, CDR3 protein. The D gene is left open where the match is weak. Rows may omit the clone size; those that give it use once, few, many or a size class.

clone size: .
J gene: TRBJ1-3
V gene: TRBV19
D gene: .
CDR3 DNA: TGTGCCAGTAGTATGGGGGCTAGGACTGGAAACACCATATATTTT
CDR3 protein: CASSMGARTGNTIYF

clone size: once
J gene: TRBJ2-1
V gene: TRBV19
D gene: TRBD2
CDR3 DNA: TGTGCCAGTAGTACCCGCGCTAGCGGGAGCAATGAGCAGTTCTTC
CDR3 protein: CASSTRASGSNEQFF

clone size: .
J gene: TRBJ1-1
V gene: TRBV5-1
D gene: .
CDR3 DNA: TGCGCCAGCAGCTTGTCCGGGAGCATGAACACTGAAGCTTTCTTT
CDR3 protein: CASSLSGSMNTEAFF

clone size: .
J gene: TRBJ2-7
V gene: TRBV18
D gene: .
CDR3 DNA: TGTGCCAGCTCCCGAACACCCTACGAGCAGTACTTC
CDR3 protein: CASSRTPYEQYF

clone size: .
J gene: TRBJ1-2
V gene: TRBV4-1
D gene: .
CDR3 DNA: TGCGCCAGCAGCCAAGATGAGTTTTATAACTATGGCTACACCTTC
CDR3 protein: CASSQDEFYNYGYTF

clone size: .
J gene: TRBJ1-5
V gene: TRBV2
D gene: TRBD1
CDR3 DNA: TGTGCCAGCAGTTGGGACAGGGGAGGCAATCAGCCCCAGCATTTT
CDR3 protein: CASSWDRGGNQPQHF

clone size: .
J gene: TRBJ2-3
V gene: TRBV7-9
D gene: .
CDR3 DNA: TGTGCCAGCAGCTTGCGGTCAGGGGACACAGATACGCAGTATTTT
CDR3 protein: CASSLRSGDTDTQYF

clone size: .
J gene: TRBJ2-3
V gene: TRBV4-1
D gene: TRBD1
CDR3 DNA: TGCGCCAGCAGCCAAGAACAGGGGGTGGGCACAGATACGCAGTATTTT
CDR3 protein: CASSQEQGVGTDTQYF

clone size: .
J gene: TRBJ1-5
V gene: TRBV2
D gene: TRBD1
CDR3 DNA: TGTGCCAGCGGACAGGAAGTCGAGTTTCAGCCCCAGCATTTT
CDR3 protein: CASGQEVEFQPQHF

clone size: .
J gene: TRBJ2-1
V gene: TRBV11-3
D gene: .
CDR3 DNA: TGTGCCAGCAGCTTAGGTGAGGCCTACTCCTACAATGAGCAGTTCTTC
CDR3 protein: CASSLGEAYSYNEQFF

clone size: few
J gene: TRBJ2-7
V gene: TRBV5-4
D gene: .
CDR3 DNA: TGTGCCAGTAAACCCGGGAGTAGTCCCTACGAGCAGTACTTC
CDR3 protein: CASKPGSSPYEQYF

clone size: .
J gene: TRBJ1-2
V gene: TRBV19
D gene: TRBD1
CDR3 DNA: TGTGCCAGTACCCAGACAGGGGGGAACGGCTATGGCTACACCTTC
CDR3 protein: CASTQTGGNGYGYTF

clone size: .
J gene: TRBJ1-4
V gene: TRBV24-1
D gene: .
CDR3 DNA: TGTGCCACCAGTGATTTCACAGGAGGGAGGGCGGAAGAACTGTTTTTT
CDR3 protein: CATSDFTGGRAEELFF

clone size: .
J gene: TRBJ1-5
V gene: TRBV24-1
D gene: .
CDR3 DNA: TGTGCCACCAGCGGCAGGGGCGTGAATCAGCCCCAGCATTTT
CDR3 protein: CATSGRGVNQPQHF

clone size: few
J gene: TRBJ1-1
V gene: TRBV10-3
D gene: .
CDR3 DNA: TGTGCCATCAGTGAGTCCTTGTACACTGAAGCTTTCTTT
CDR3 protein: CAISESLYTEAFF

clone size: .
J gene: TRBJ2-7
V gene: TRBV5-5
D gene: TRBD2
CDR3 DNA: TGTGCCAGCAGCCTAAGCGGGAGTGGCGAGCAGTACTTC
CDR3 protein: CASSLSGSGEQYF

clone size: .
J gene: TRBJ2-1
V gene: TRBV7-2
D gene: TRBD2
CDR3 DNA: TGTGCCAGCAGCTTTGCGGGAGCCCCAAGCTCCTACAATGAGCAGTTCTTC
CDR3 protein: CASSFAGAPSSYNEQFF

clone size: .
J gene: TRBJ2-2
V gene: TRBV18
D gene: .
CDR3 DNA: TGTGCCAGCTCAGCATTCACAGGGAACACCGGGGAGCTGTTTTTT
CDR3 protein: CASSAFTGNTGELFF

clone size: .
J gene: TRBJ2-5
V gene: TRBV4-2
D gene: TRBD2
CDR3 DNA: TGTGCCAGCAGCCAAGGGACCGGTGGACTAGCGGGAGTAATGGGGGAGACCCAGTACTTC
CDR3 protein: CASSQGTGGLAGVMGETQYF

clone size: .
J gene: TRBJ1-1
V gene: TRBV5-4
D gene: TRBD1
CDR3 DNA: TGTGCCAGCAGCTTCCACAGGGGATCGGGCACTGAAGCTTTCTTT
CDR3 protein: CASSFHRGSGTEAFF

clone size: .
J gene: TRBJ1-2
V gene: TRBV5-8
D gene: TRBD1
CDR3 DNA: TGTGCCAGCAGCTTTGGGAGACAGGGAGACTATGGCTACACCTTC
CDR3 protein: CASSFGRQGDYGYTF

clone size: .
J gene: TRBJ1-1
V gene: TRBV4-1
D gene: .
CDR3 DNA: TGCGCCAGCAGCCAAGATCGGGGGGGACACACTGAAGCTTTCTTT
CDR3 protein: CASSQDRGGHTEAFF

clone size: .
J gene: TRBJ1-5
V gene: TRBV2
D gene: TRBD1
CDR3 DNA: TGTGCCAGCAGTGAGCGGACAGGCTACAATCAGCCCCAGCATTTT
CDR3 protein: CASSERTGYNQPQHF

clone size: .
J gene: TRBJ2-5
V gene: TRBV25-1
D gene: TRBD1
CDR3 DNA: TGTGCCAGCAGTGACCCTTCCGGGACAGCACTAACCCAAGAGACCCAGTACTTC
CDR3 protein: CASSDPSGTALTQETQYF

clone size: .
J gene: TRBJ2-1
V gene: TRBV25-1
D gene: TRBD2
CDR3 DNA: TGTGCCAGCAGTGAATTGACTAGCGGGGGAAGGGAGCAGTTCTTC
CDR3 protein: CASSELTSGGREQFF

clone size: .
J gene: TRBJ2-3
V gene: TRBV5-1
D gene: .
CDR3 DNA: TGCGCCAGCAGCCGACAGGCGACTAGCACAGATACGCAGTATTTT
CDR3 protein: CASSRQATSTDTQYF

clone size: once
J gene: TRBJ2-3
V gene: TRBV30
D gene: TRBD2
CDR3 DNA: TGTGCCTGGAGGATGCTAGCGGTCACAGATACGCAGTATTTT
CDR3 protein: CAWRMLAVTDTQYF

clone size: .
J gene: TRBJ2-6
V gene: TRBV3-1/TRBV3-2
D gene: .
CDR3 DNA: TGTGCCAGCAGCCAAGGCAGGTTCGGGGCCAACGTCCTGACTTTC
CDR3 protein: CASSQGRFGANVLTF

clone size: .
J gene: TRBJ1-6
V gene: TRBV6-5
D gene: .
CDR3 DNA: TGTGCCAGCAGTCGTGTTAGGTCGGGGGATTCACCCCTCCACTTT
CDR3 protein: CASSRVRSGDSPLHF

clone size: once
J gene: TRBJ2-3
V gene: TRBV5-1
D gene: TRBD2
CDR3 DNA: TGCGCCAGCAGCCTACCCTCTGCAGCGGGAGGGGCAGATACGCAGTATTTT
CDR3 protein: CASSLPSAAGGADTQYF

clone size: .
J gene: TRBJ1-2
V gene: TRBV30
D gene: .
CDR3 DNA: TGTGCCTGGAGTAAGTTCGGGGTACGTGGCTACACCTTC
CDR3 protein: CAWSKFGVRGYTF

clone size: .
J gene: TRBJ1-4
V gene: TRBV6-6
D gene: .
CDR3 DNA: TGTGCCAGCAACCGACAGCCAACTAATGAAAAACTGTTTTTT
CDR3 protein: CASNRQPTNEKLFF

clone size: .
J gene: TRBJ1-3
V gene: TRBV3-1/TRBV3-2
D gene: .
CDR3 DNA: TGTGCCAGCAGCCAAGATATCTCTGGAAACACCATATATTTT
CDR3 protein: CASSQDISGNTIYF

clone size: .
J gene: TRBJ2-1
V gene: TRBV4-3
D gene: TRBD2
CDR3 DNA: TGCGCCAGCAGCCATATTGGACTAGCGGGGTCCCGTGAGCAGTTCTTC
CDR3 protein: CASSHIGLAGSREQFF

clone size: .
J gene: TRBJ1-4
V gene: TRBV25-1
D gene: TRBD1
CDR3 DNA: TGTGCCAGCAGTGAAAGGGTAACAGGGGTTGGTGAAAAACTGTTTTTT
CDR3 protein: CASSERVTGVGEKLFF

clone size: .
J gene: TRBJ1-1
V gene: TRBV10-2
D gene: .
CDR3 DNA: TGCGCCAGCAGTGAGCACAGGATGAACACTGAAGCTTTCTTT
CDR3 protein: CASSEHRMNTEAFF

clone size: .
J gene: TRBJ2-7
V gene: TRBV16
D gene: .
CDR3 DNA: TGTGCCAGCACCCTGGGGGCGGCATCCTACGAGCAGTACTTC
CDR3 protein: CASTLGAASYEQYF

clone size: .
J gene: TRBJ1-2
V gene: TRBV9
D gene: .
CDR3 DNA: TGTGCCAGCAGCGTAGCTACGGGGGACTATGGCTACACCTTC
CDR3 protein: CASSVATGDYGYTF

clone size: once
J gene: TRBJ1-6
V gene: TRBV6-1
D gene: .
CDR3 DNA: TGTGCCAGCAGTGAAGCCAGGTTCTCCTATAATTCACCCCTCCACTTT
CDR3 protein: CASSEARFSYNSPLHF

clone size: once
J gene: TRBJ1-1
V gene: TRBV14
D gene: .
CDR3 DNA: TGTGCCAGGAAGCGTGGGGGGGACACTGAAGCTTTCTTT
CDR3 protein: CARKRGGDTEAFF

clone size: .
J gene: TRBJ2-5
V gene: TRBV9
D gene: .
CDR3 DNA: TGTGCCAGCAGCCAGGGCAGGGTAAGCGAAGAGACCCAGTACTTC
CDR3 protein: CASSQGRVSEETQYF

clone size: .
J gene: TRBJ1-1
V gene: TRBV2
D gene: TRBD1
CDR3 DNA: TGTGCCAGCAGGGGACAGTTGGGCACTGAAGCTTTCTTT
CDR3 protein: CASRGQLGTEAFF

clone size: once
J gene: TRBJ1-3
V gene: TRBV9
D gene: .
CDR3 DNA: TGTGCCAGCAGCCCTCCGGGGGGGCGTCGAAACACCATATATTTT
CDR3 protein: CASSPPGGRRNTIYF

clone size: .
J gene: TRBJ1-5
V gene: TRBV6-2/TRBV6-3
D gene: .
CDR3 DNA: TGTGCCAGCAGCCAACCCGGATCTCTAGATCAGCCCCAGCATTTT
CDR3 protein: CASSQPGSLDQPQHF

clone size: .
J gene: TRBJ1-1
V gene: TRBV4-1
D gene: TRBD1
CDR3 DNA: TGCGCCAGCAGCCAAGAAAGGGGGCGGCGGACTGAAGCTTTCTTT
CDR3 protein: CASSQERGRRTEAFF

clone size: .
J gene: TRBJ1-5
V gene: TRBV6-2/TRBV6-3
D gene: .
CDR3 DNA: TGTGCCAGCAGCCTGGGCCTAGGGGATCGGGAGCAGCCCCAGCATTTT
CDR3 protein: CASSLGLGDREQPQHF

clone size: few
J gene: TRBJ1-1
V gene: TRBV27
D gene: .
CDR3 DNA: TGTGCCAGCATAAATTCGTGGGGCCCCTTGAACACTGAAGCTTTCTTT
CDR3 protein: CASINSWGPLNTEAFF

clone size: once
J gene: TRBJ2-3
V gene: TRBV11-2
D gene: .
CDR3 DNA: TGTGCCAGCAGCCTCTCTCTCACAGATACGCAGTATTTT
CDR3 protein: CASSLSLTDTQYF

clone size: .
J gene: TRBJ2-1
V gene: TRBV27
D gene: .
CDR3 DNA: TGTGCCAGCAGTTTCAAGACTAGTTATGAGCAGTTCTTC
CDR3 protein: CASSFKTSYEQFF

clone size: .
J gene: TRBJ2-1
V gene: TRBV7-3
D gene: TRBD2
CDR3 DNA: TGTGCCAGCAGCTTAAGGGGACTAGCGGTTAATGAGCAGTTCTTC
CDR3 protein: CASSLRGLAVNEQFF

clone size: few
J gene: TRBJ1-2
V gene: TRBV2
D gene: .
CDR3 DNA: TGTGCCAGCAGTGAATTAAACTATGGCTACACCTTC
CDR3 protein: CASSELNYGYTF

clone size: .
J gene: TRBJ2-1
V gene: TRBV6-2/TRBV6-3
D gene: .
CDR3 DNA: TGTGCCAGCAGCCCCAATTACAATGAGCAGTTCTTC
CDR3 protein: CASSPNYNEQFF

clone size: .
J gene: TRBJ2-5
V gene: TRBV7-7
D gene: .
CDR3 DNA: TGTGCCAGCAGCCCCTTGGGGGCGCCCCAAGAGACCCAGTACTTC
CDR3 protein: CASSPLGAPQETQYF

clone size: .
J gene: TRBJ1-1
V gene: TRBV19
D gene: .
CDR3 DNA: TGTGCCAGTTCGGGACAATCTGCGAACACTGAAGCTTTCTTT
CDR3 protein: CASSGQSANTEAFF

clone size: .
J gene: TRBJ2-1
V gene: TRBV11-3
D gene: TRBD1
CDR3 DNA: TGTGCCAGCAGCCCCCAGGGGGCGCGGGGCAACAATGAGCAGTTCTTC
CDR3 protein: CASSPQGARGNNEQFF